This TCR beta chain emerged from a study of blood T cell repertoires in COVID-19. Overall study context: Whether acute or convalescent, the COVID-19 samples came from the United States, Italy and Spain.

The germline CDR1 and CDR2 sequences are DFQATT and SNEGSKA (reference sequence). V was clipped by 3 bases and J by 1 base, with 6 bases between them. This CDR3 has 13 residues. Per the authors' pipeline: It was from reference gene primer amplification that nucleated cell counts were estimated. Clones were read by immunoSEQ multiplex PCR, and TCRdb kept only the in-frame ones, dropping some. V and J calls and clone size are those listed in that table; D and trimming were worked out from the DNA. The table shows 120,000 or so clones, with roughly 87% occurring only once. The clonotype comes from an elderly woman with acute or convalescent COVID-19. Sequencing was carried out using peripheral blood. This rearrangement joins TRBV20-1 to TRBJ2-2; the D is unclear. The DNA for the CDR3 is TGCAGTGCTAGTACGGGGAACACCGGGGAGCTGTTTTTT. Protein product: CSASTGNTGELFF.